This is a list of T cell receptor beta chains from one sample in a study of blood T cell repertoires in COVID-19. Measured with immunoSEQ multiplex PCR; TCRdb has only the in-frame clones, and not every one. Among about 310,000 clones listed, 75% to 90% were seen once. Sequencing used PBMCs or T cells enriched from blood (not recorded which). The receptors here all came from a man between 60 and 70 years old who had recovered from COVID-19. CDR3s include the opening cysteine and the closing phenylalanine or tryptophan.

>TRBJ2-1|TRBV25-1
CASSGGGGSYNEQFF
>TRBJ2-5|TRBV2
CASSEAGTGGETQYF
>TRBJ1-4|TRBV7-2
CASSAAYGTEDEKLFF
>TRBJ2-7|TRBV28
CASSLATDYEQYF
>TRBJ1-5|TRBV4-1
CASSQTGTGRSGNQPQHF
>TRBJ1-4|TRBV18
CASSQRLPDGLNEKLFF
>TRBJ1-1|TRBV7-3
CASSLTQGPMNTEAFF
>TRBJ2-7|TRBV30
CAWSSGAGGREQYF
>TRBJ1-5|TRBV28
CASSLRVTGRLAQPQHF
>TRBJ2-7|TRBV19
CASSPGTGPPYEQYF
>TRBJ1-5|TRBV7-2
CASSLKGTGGRQPQHF
>TRBJ2-3|TRBV4-2
CASSHPQRGGADTQYF
>TRBJ2-3|TRBV18
CASSQGPERTQYF
>TRBJ1-2|TRBV28
CASRALWTAKAEWANYGYTF
>TRBJ2-3|TRBV2
CARGLSTDTQYF
>TRBJ2-5|TRBV24-1
CATSKTVQETQYF
>TRBJ1-2|TRBV6-5
CASSGDPNYGYTF
>TRBJ2-5|TRBV5-1
CASSFSGRAGETQYF